This TCR beta chain is drawn from a study of shared clonotypes between healthy human individuals. Broader study findings: A small donor pool kept down the genetic and exposure-history diversity that was represented. What naive subsets generally showed was a larger estimated richness than memory subsets showed.

As regards this clone: No antigen is known for it.

The germline V gene has CDR1 MNHEY and CDR2 SVGAGI. V shed 6 bases, J shed 5 bases, and the junction held 6 bases outside the gene matches. The CDR3 totals 13 residues. Only CD45RO-negative cells positively selected for CCR7 counted as naive CD8 cells, so terminally differentiated effector memory CD45RA+ cells were excluded. TCRdb's table, derived via immunoSEQ multiplex PCR, lists solely in-frame clones and lacks some. The table includes a few million clones, around 93% detected once. The V call is TRBV6-5, the J call TRBJ1-2; 7 bases are shared with TRBD1. Input material: naive CD8+ T cells from PBMCs. The TCR comes from a young man in good health. Some clones in this sample may be carry-over from other donors' samples. The CDR3 DNA sequence: TGTGCCAGCAGCCGGGACAGAGCGTATGGCTACACCTTC. The encoded protein is CASSRDRAYGYTF.